This T cell receptor beta chain is drawn from a study of PD-1 blockade in classical Hodgkin lymphoma. Time point noted: cycle 4 day 1 (C4D1), after 6 weeks of nivolumab. All patients experienced relapse after autologous stem cell transplantation, and brentuximab vedotin exposure was variable. Regarding this clone: What it binds is not known.

Study findings and constraints: When set against healthy donors, newly diagnosed patients were reported to show lower baseline TCR diversity.

Using immunoSEQ multiplex PCR, the repertoire was profiled, and TCRdb retains in-frame clones only, with some absent. The table shows more than 30,000 clones, with 77% occurring only once. The V and J ends lost 5 bases and 8 bases respectively, with 19 bases between them. The germline V gene encodes CDR1 SGHAT and CDR2 FQNNGV. The CDR3 extends over 15 amino acids. Sequenced here: peripheral blood mononuclear cells (PBMCs), sampled before the fourth cycle of nivolumab. The chain links TRBV11-2 to TRBJ1-3; D gene ambiguous. This TCR was recovered from a human donor with classical Hodgkin lymphoma. The DNA for the CDR3 is TGTGCCAGCAGCCCTTCCGCGGGTGGGGAACACACCATATATTTT. This sequence encodes CASSPSAGGEHTIYF.